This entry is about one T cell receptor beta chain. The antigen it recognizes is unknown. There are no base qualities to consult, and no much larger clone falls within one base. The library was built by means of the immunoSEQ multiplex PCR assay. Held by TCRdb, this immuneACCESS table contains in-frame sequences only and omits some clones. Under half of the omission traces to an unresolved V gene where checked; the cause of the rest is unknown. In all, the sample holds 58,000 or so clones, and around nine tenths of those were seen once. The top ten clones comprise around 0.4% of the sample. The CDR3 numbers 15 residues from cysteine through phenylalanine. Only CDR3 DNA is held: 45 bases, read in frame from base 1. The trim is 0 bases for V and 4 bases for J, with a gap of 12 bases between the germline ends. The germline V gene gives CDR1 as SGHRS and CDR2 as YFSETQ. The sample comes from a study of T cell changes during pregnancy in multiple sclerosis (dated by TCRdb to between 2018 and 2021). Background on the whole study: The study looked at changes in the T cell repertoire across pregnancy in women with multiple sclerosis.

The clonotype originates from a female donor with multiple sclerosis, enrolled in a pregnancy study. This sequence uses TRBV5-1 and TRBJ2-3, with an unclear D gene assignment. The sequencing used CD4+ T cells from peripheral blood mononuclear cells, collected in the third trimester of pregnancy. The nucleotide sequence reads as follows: TGCGCCAGCAGCTTGGGGGTGCTAGGAGCAGATACGCAGTATTTT. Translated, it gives CASSLGVLGADTQYF.